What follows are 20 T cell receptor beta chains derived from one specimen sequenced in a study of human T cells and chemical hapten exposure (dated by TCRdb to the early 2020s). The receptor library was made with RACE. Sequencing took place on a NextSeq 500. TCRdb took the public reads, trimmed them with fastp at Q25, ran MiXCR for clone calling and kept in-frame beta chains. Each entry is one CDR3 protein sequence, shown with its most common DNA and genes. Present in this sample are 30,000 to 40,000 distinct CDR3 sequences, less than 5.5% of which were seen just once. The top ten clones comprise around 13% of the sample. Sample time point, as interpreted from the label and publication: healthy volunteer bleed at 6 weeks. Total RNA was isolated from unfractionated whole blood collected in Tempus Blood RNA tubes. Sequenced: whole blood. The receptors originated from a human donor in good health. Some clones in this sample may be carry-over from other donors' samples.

This CDR3 reads CASTGGGPNSNQPQHF. CDR3 bases: TGTGCCAGCACGGGGGGGGGGCCGAATAGCAATCAGCCCCAGCATTTT. This sequence joins TRBV5-6 and TRBJ1-5, with a possible D match to TRBD1 (6 bases). CDR1 and CDR2 from the germline V gene are SGHDT and YYEEEE. CDR3 length: 16 amino acids. Trimming removed 6 bases at V and 0 bases at J, with 16 bases between. Combining the CDR3 with reference TRBV5-6 and TRBJ1-5 gives the whole variable domain DAGVTQSPTHLIKTRGQQVTLRCSPKSGHDTVSWYQQALGQGPQFIFQYYEEEERQRGNFPDRFSGHQFPNYSSELNVNALLLGDSALYLCASTGGGPNSNQPQHFGDGTRLSIL.

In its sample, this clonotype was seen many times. For the CDR3, the DNA is TGTGCCAGCAGCCTCTTCCGGGACCGCGGCACAGATACGCAGTATTTT. It codes for CASSLFRDRGTDTQYF. The gene calls are TRBV3-1 and TRBJ2-3; D might be TRBD1 or TRBD2, each matching 5 bases. With 4 bases removed from V and 1 base from J, the gap between germline ends came to 15 bases. Germline assignment: CDR1 LGHDT and CDR2 YNNKEL (reference sequence). The CDR3 length is 16 residues.

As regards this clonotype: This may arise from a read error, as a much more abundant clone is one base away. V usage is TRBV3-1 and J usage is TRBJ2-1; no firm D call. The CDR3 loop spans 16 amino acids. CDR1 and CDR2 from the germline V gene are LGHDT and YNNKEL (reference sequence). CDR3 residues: CAGSQSPPTSYNEQFF. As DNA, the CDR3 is TGTGCCGGCAGCCAAAGCCCGCCAACCAGCTACAATGAGCAGTTCTTC.

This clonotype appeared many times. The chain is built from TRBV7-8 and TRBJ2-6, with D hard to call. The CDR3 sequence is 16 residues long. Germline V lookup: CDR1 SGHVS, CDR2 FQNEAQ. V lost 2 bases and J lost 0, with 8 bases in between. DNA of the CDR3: TGTGCCAGCAGCTTAATAGGTAGCTCTGGGGCCAACGTCCTGACTTTC. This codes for CASSLIGSSGANVLTF.

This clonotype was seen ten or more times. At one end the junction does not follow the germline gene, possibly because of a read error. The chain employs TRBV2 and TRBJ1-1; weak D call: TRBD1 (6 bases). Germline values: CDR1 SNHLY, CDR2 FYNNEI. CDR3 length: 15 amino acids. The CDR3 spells CASREETGANTEAFF. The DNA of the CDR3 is TGTGCCAGCAGAGAAGAGACGGGGGCGAACACTGAAGCTTTCTTT.

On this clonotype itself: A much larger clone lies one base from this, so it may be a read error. CDR3 DNA: TGTGCCAGCAGCTTAAGTCCGGGACAGGGTTGCGAGCAGTACTTC. Translation: CASSLSPGQGCEQYF. The J gene is TRBJ2-7, the V gene TRBV5-6, with 9 bases matching TRBD1. CDR3 length: 15 amino acids. The V segment lost 2 bases and the J segment 6 bases; nucleotides outside the gene matches: 9. From germline, CDR1 is SGHDT and CDR2 YYEEEE.

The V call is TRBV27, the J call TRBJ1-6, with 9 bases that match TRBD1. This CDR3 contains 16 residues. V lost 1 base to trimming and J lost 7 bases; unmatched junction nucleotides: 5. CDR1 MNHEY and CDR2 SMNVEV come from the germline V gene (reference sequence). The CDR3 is CASSLYGQGRNSPLHF. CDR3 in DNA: TGTGCCAGCAGTTTATACGGACAGGGGAGAAATTCACCCCTCCACTTT.

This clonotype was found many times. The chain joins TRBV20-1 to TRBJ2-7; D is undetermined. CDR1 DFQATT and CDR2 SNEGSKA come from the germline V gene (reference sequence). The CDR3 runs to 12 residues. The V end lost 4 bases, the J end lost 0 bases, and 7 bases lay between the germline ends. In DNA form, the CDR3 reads TGCAGTGCTACGCAAAGCTCCTACGAGCAGTACTTC. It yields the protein CSATQSSYEQYF.

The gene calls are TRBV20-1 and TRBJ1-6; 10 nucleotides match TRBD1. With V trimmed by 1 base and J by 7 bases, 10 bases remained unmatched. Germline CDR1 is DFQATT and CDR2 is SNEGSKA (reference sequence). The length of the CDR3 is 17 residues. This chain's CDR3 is CSARVGGDRGSNSPLHF. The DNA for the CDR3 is TGCAGTGCTAGAGTGGGTGGGGACAGGGGTTCCAATTCACCCCTCCACTTT.

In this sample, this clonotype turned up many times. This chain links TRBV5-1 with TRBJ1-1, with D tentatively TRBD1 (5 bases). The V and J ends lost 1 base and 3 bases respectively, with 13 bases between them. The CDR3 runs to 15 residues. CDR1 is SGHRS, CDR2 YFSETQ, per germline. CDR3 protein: CASSLHQGSDTEAFF. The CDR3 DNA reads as TGCGCCAGCAGCTTGCATCAGGGATCGGACACTGAAGCTTTCTTT.

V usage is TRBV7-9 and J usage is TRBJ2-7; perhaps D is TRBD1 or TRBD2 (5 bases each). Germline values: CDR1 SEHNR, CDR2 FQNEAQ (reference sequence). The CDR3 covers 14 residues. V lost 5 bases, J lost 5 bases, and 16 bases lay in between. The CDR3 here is CASSRGDGLHEQYF. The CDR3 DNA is TGTGCCAGCAGCAGGGGAGACGGCCTCCACGAGCAGTACTTC.

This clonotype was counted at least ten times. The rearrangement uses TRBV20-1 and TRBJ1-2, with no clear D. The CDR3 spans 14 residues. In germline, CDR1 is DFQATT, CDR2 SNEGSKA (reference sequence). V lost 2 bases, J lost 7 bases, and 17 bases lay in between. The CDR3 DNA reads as TGCAGTGCTAGAAGCCCAGGAACTTTCTTTGGCTACACCTTC. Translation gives CSARSPGTFFGYTF.

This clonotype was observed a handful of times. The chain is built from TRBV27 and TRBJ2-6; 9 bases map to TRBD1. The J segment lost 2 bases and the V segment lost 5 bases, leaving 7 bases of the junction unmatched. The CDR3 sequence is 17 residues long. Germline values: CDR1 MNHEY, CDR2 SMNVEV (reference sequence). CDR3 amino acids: CASSPQGAVAGANVLTF. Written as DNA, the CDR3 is TGTGCCAGCAGTCCACAGGGGGCGGTGGCTGGGGCCAACGTCCTGACTTTC.

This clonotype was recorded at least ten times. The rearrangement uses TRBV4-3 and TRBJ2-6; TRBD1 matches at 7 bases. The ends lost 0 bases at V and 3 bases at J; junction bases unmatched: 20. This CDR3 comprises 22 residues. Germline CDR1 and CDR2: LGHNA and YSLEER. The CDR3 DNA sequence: TGCGCCAGCAGCCAAGAATCGGCAATCAGTGGACAGGTGGATGGTGGGGCCAACGTCCTGACTTTC. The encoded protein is CASSQESAISGQVDGGANVLTF.

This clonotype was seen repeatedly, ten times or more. CDR3 DNA: TGCGCCAGCAGCCCGGACCCGCCGTCCTACGAGCAGTACTTC. This codes for CASSPDPPSYEQYF. The V call is TRBV5-1, the J call TRBJ2-7, with unresolved D. With 4 bases removed from V and 1 base from J, the gap between germline ends came to 12 bases. CDR3 length equals 14 residues. CDR1 and CDR2 from the germline V gene are SGHRS and YFSETQ.

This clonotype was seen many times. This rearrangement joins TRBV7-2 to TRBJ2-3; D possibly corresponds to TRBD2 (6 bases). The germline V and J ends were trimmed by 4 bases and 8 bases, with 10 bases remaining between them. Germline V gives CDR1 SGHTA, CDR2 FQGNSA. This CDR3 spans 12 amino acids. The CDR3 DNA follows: TGTGCCAGCAGCTATGAGCGGGTTACGCAGTATTTT. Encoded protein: CASSYERVTQYF.

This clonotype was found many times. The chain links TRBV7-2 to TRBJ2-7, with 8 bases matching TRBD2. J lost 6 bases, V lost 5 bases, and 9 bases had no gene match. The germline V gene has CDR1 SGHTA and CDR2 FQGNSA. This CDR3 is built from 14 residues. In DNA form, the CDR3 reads TGTGCCAGCAGCGTAACACTAGCGGTCCGCGAGCAGTACTTC. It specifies CASSVTLAVREQYF. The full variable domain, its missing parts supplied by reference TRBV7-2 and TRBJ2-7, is GAGVSQSPSNKVTEKGKDVELRCDPISGHTALYWYRQSLGQGLEFLIYFQGNSAPDKSGLPSDRFSAERTGGSVSTLTIQRTQQEDSAVYLCASSVTLAVREQYFGPGTRLTVT.

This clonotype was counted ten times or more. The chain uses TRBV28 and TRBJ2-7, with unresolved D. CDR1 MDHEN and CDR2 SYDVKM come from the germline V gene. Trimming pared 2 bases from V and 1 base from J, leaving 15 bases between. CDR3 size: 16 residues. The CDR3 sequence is CASSLMGRRISYEQYF. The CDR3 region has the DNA TGTGCCAGCAGTTTAATGGGCAGACGCATTTCCTACGAGCAGTACTTC. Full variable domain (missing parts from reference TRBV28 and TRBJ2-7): DVKVTQSSRYLVKRTGEKVFLECVQDMDHENMFWYRQDPGLGLRLIYFSYDVKMKEKGDIPEGYSVSREKKERFSLILESASTNQTSMYLCASSLMGRRISYEQYFGPGTRLTVT.

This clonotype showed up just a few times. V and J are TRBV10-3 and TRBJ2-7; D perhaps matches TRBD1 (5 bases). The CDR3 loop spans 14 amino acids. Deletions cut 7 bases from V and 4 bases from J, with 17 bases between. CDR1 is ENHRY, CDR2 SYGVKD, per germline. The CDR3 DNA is TGTGCCATCACCTCGGAAGGGGCAGGATACGAGCAGTACTTC. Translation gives CAITSEGAGYEQYF.

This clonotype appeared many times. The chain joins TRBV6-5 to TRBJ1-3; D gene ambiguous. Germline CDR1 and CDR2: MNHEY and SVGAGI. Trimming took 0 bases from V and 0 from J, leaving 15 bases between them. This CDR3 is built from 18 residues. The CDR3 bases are TGTGCCAGCAGTTACTCGAAACCAGGACTTAGCTCTGGAAACACCATATATTTT. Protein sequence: CASSYSKPGLSSGNTIYF.